The present TCR beta chain was sequenced within a study of T cell repertoires in cytomegalovirus infection. Study-wide context: HLA-B-restricted CMV epitopes that are well studied were used alongside recently identified HLA-C-restricted ones.

TCRdb itself ran the reads through MiXCR, one entry per CDR3 protein. The sample has 300,000 to 400,000 distinct CDR3 sequences; about 28% are singletons. A word on this clonotype: The target antigen is unknown.

Whole-study results and caveats: Ex vivo responses were dominated by HLA-C-restricted CMV-specific TCR beta clonotypes. Individuals carrying CMV plus the relevant HLA were identified by cumulative frequency of public TCR beta families.

V shed 3 bases and J 5 bases; nucleotides not matched to a gene: 8. Germline loops: CDR1 MDHEN, CDR2 SYDVKM. The CDR3 totals 15 residues. The receptor was isolated from a human donor in good health (CMV status not recorded). Some clones in this sample may be carry-over from other donors' samples. The V call is TRBV28, the J call TRBJ2-7, with 9 bases fitting TRBD2. The specimen comprised cultured PBMCs, sampled from culture after CMV antigen stimulation. CDR3: CASSFVKIAGDEQYF. CDR3 coding DNA: TGTGCCAGCAGTTTCGTAAAAATAGCGGGAGACGAGCAGTACTTC.